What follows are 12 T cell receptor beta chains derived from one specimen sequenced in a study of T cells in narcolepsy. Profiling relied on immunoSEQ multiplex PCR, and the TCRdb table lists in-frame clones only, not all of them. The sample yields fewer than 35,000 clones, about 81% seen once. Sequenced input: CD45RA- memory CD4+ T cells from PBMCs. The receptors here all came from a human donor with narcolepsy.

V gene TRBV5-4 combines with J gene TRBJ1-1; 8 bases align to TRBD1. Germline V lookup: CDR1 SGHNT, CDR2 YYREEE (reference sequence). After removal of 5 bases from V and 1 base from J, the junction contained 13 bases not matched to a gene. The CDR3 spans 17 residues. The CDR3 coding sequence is TGTGCCAGCAGGGTGGGATGGCAGGGGGCTGCGAACACTGAAGCTTTCTTT. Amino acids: CASRVGWQGAANTEAFF.

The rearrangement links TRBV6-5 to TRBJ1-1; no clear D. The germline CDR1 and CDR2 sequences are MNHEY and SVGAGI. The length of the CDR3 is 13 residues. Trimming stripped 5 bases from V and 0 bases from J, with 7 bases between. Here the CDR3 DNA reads TGTGCCAGCAGTGTAGGGCTGAACACTGAAGCTTTCTTT. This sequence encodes CASSVGLNTEAFF.

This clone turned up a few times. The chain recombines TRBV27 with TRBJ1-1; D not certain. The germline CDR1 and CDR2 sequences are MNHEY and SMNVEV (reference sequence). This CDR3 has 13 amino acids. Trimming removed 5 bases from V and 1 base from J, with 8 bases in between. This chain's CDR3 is CASSVLRNTEAFF. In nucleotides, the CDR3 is TGTGCCAGCAGTGTACTCAGGAACACTGAAGCTTTCTTT.

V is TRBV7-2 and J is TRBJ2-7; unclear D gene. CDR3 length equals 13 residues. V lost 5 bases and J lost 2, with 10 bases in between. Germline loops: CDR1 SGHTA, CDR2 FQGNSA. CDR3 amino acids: CASSSRRAYEQYF. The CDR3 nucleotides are TGTGCCAGCAGCAGCCGCCGAGCCTACGAGCAGTACTTC.

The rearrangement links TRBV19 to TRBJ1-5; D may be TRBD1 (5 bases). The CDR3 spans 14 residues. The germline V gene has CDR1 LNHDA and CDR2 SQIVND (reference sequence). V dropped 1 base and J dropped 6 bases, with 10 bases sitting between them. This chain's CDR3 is CASSIGGDGQPQHF. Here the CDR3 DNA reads TGTGCCAGTAGTATAGGGGGCGACGGTCAGCCCCAGCATTTT.

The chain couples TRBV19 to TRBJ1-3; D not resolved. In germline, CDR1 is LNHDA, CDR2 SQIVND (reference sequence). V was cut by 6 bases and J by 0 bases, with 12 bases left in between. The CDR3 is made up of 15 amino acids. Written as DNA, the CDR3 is TGTGCCAGTAGGTTAGGGTCTGACTCTGGAAACACCATATATTTT. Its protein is CASRLGSDSGNTIYF.

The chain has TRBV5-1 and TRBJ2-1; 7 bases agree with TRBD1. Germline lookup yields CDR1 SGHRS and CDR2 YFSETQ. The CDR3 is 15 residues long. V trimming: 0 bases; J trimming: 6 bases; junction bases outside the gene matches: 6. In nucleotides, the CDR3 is TGCGCCAGCAGCTTGGGAGACAGGGACGTCAATGAGCAGTTCTTC. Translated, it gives CASSLGDRDVNEQFF.

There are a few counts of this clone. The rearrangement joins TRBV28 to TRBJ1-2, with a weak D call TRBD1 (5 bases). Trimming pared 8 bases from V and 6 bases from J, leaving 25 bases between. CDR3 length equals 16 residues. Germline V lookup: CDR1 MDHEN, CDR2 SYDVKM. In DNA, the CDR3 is TGTGCCAGCGGCAAGGCCGGGACCGCGCAATTAGATGGCTACACCTTC. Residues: CASGKAGTAQLDGYTF.

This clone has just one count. The DNA for the CDR3 is TGTGCCAGCAGCTTAGATGTGGTATACAATGAGCAGTTCTTC. It is translated as CASSLDVVYNEQFF. The rearrangement joins TRBV7-9 to TRBJ2-1; D call uncertain. Trimming took 1 base from V and 4 from J, leaving 8 bases between them. CDR3 length: 14 residues. The germline V gene encodes CDR1 SEHNR and CDR2 FQNEAQ (reference sequence).

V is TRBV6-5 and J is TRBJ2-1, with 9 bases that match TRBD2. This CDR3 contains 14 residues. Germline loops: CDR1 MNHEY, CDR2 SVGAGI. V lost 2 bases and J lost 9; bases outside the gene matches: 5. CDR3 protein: CASSYGGLAAEQFF. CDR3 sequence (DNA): TGTGCCAGCAGTTACGGGGGACTAGCTGCTGAGCAGTTCTTC.

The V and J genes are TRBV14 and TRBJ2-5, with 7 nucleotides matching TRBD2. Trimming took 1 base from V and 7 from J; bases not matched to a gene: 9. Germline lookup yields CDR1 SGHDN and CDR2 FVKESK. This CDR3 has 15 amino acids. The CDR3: CASSQVGGGAGTQYF. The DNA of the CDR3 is TGTGCCAGCAGCCAAGTTGGCGGGGGTGCAGGGACCCAGTACTTC. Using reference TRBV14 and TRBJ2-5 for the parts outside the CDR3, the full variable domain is EAGVTQFPSHSVIEKGQTVTLRCDPISGHDNLYWYRRVMGKEIKFLLHFVKESKQDESGMPNNRFLAERTGGTYSTLKVQPAELEDSGVYFCASSQVGGGAGTQYFGPGTRLLVL.

The CDR3 DNA reads as TGTGCCAGCAGCGGGGTGGGGGATACGCAGTATTTT. This gives the protein CASSGVGDTQYF. This rearrangement joins TRBV28 to TRBJ2-3; TRBD2 is a possible D gene (5 bases). The ends were cut back, 6 bases at V and 6 bases at J, with 10 bases in the middle. Germline-derived CDR1 and CDR2 are MDHEN and SYDVKM. This CDR3 has 12 amino acids.